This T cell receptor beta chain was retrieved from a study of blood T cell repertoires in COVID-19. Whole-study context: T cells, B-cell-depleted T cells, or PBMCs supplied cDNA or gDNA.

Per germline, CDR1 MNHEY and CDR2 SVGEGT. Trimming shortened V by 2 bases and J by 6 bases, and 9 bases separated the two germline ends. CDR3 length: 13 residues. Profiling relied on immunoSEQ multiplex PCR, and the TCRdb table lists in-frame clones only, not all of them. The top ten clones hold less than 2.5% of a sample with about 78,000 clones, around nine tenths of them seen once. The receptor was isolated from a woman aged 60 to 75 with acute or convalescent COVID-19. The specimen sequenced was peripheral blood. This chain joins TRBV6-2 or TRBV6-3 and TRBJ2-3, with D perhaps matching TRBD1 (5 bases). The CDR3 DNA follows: TGTGCCAGCAGTTACGCAGGGCGCGATACGCAGTATTTT. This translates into CASSYAGRDTQYF.